The source of this T cell receptor (beta chain) is a study of cytomegalovirus exposure and HLA in healthy donors. Study-level results: Later on, an analysis tied over 15,000 TCR beta sequences to HLA alleles at 0.05 false discovery rate. It was shown in a later analysis that HLA-associated TCR beta chains were more clonally expanded than other, equally common chains. In an earlier analysis, most TCR beta V segments were productive about 87% or about 30% of the time.

The PCR ran on 60 Vbeta and 13 Jbeta primers. Sequencing was performed with immunoSEQ multiplex PCR; in TCRdb, only in-frame clones are kept and a portion is missing. The sample lists 110,000 or so clones; around 77% were seen once. The germline V gene has CDR1 LNHDA and CDR2 SQIVND (reference sequence). The J segment lost 7 bases and the V segment lost 5 bases, leaving 4 bases of the junction unmatched. CDR3 size: 13 residues. There are a few counts of this clone. Its target is not known. The J gene is TRBJ1-4, the V gene TRBV19, with 7 bases identical to TRBD1. The sample consisted of PBMCs. The TCR sequence derives from a woman aged 25 to 39 in good health and CMV-seropositive. CDR3 in DNA: TGTGCCAGTAGTTACAGGGGTGGTGAAAAACTGTTTTTT. Its translation is CASSYRGGEKLFF.